Described below is a single TCR beta chain sequence and its context. The sample originates from a study of T-cell reconstitution after alpha-beta-depleted transplantation in children. The CDR3 is made up of 16 amino acids. CDR1 MNHNS and CDR2 SASEGT come from the germline V gene. V lost 5 bases, J lost 6 bases, and 14 bases stayed unmatched. Unique molecular identifiers were incorporated when the TCRbeta library was constructed. TCRdb reprocessed the PCR reads with MiXCR, giving one entry per CDR3 protein. This table has 120,000 to 150,000 distinct CDR3 sequences, more than 8% appearing once. This TCR was sampled from a female patient between 2 and 15 years old who had a stem cell transplant for congenital amegakaryocytic thrombocytopenia, so the T cells may come from the graft donor. V usage is TRBV6-1 and J usage is TRBJ2-3, with TRBD2 identical over 7 bases. Sequenced here: PBMCs, mostly from graft donor cells, sampled 180 days after TCRalphabeta/CD19-depleted stem cell transplant. The CDR3 bases are TGTGCCAGCAGTCTTACCCGACTAGCACAAACCGATACGCAGTATTTT. Encoded protein: CASSLTRLAQTDTQYF.